This T cell receptor beta chain was profiled in a study of beta chain features in type 1 diabetes. Whole-study results and caveats: Moderate but significant shortening of TCRB CDR3s was recorded in all four CD4+ subsets from Type 1 diabetes patients.

About this clone: The antigen remains unidentified.

Expressed TCRB transcripts were sequenced because the entire RNA isolate underwent reverse transcription. Average reads for naive, central memory and regulatory T cell samples were about 4 million. Clones were read by immunoSEQ multiplex PCR, and TCRdb kept only the in-frame ones, dropping some. This repertoire shows around 280,000 clones, approximately 8.1% found once; its top ten account for roughly 1%. This CDR3 is built from 14 residues. The germline V gene encodes CDR1 SGHRS and CDR2 YFSETQ. Trimming removed 0 bases from V and 5 bases from J, with 11 bases in between. The sequenced material came from central memory CD4+ T cells from blood. This receptor was identified in a woman aged 18-29 years in good health. The genes are TRBV5-1 and TRBJ2-5; D assignment may be TRBD1 or TRBD2 (5 bases each). This CDR3 reads CASSLAGTGETQYF. In DNA, the CDR3 is TGCGCCAGCAGCTTGGCCGGGACGGGCGAGACCCAGTACTTC.